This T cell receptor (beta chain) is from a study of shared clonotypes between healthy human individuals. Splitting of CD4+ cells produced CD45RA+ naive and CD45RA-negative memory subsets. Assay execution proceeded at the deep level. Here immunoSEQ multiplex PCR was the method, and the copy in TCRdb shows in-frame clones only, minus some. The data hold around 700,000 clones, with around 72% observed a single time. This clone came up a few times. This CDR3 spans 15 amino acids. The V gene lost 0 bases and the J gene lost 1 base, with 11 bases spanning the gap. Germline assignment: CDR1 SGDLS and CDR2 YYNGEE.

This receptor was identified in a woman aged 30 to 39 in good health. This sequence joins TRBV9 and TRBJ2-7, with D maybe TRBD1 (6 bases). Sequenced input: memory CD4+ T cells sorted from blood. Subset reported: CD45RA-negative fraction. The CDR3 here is CASSVEVDSSYEQYF. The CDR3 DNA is TGTGCCAGCAGCGTAGAGGTGGACAGTTCCTACGAGCAGTACTTC.